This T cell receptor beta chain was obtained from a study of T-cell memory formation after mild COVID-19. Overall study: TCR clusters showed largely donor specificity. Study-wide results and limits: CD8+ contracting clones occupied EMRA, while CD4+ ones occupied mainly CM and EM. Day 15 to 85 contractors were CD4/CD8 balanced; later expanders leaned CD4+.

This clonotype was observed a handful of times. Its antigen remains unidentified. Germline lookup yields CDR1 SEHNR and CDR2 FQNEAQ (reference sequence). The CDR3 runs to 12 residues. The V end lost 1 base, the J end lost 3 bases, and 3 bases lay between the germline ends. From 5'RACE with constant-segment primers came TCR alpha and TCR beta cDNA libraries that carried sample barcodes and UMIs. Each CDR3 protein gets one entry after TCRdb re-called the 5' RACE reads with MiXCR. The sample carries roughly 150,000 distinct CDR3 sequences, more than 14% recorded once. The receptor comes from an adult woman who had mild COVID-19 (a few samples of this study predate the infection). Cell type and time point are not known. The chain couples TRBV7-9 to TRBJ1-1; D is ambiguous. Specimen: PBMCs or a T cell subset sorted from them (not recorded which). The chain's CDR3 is CASSLDDTEAFF. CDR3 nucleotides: TGTGCCAGCAGCTTAGACGACACTGAAGCTTTCTTT.